The clone carrying this TCR beta chain was counted many times. Its antigen remains unidentified. These data originate in a study of T cell repertoires in cytomegalovirus infection. Study-wide results and caveats: Frequencies of public TCR beta families were cumulated, and this identified carriers of CMV plus the relevant HLA.

The CDR3 consists of 14 residues. Germline lookup yields CDR1 MNHEY and CDR2 SVGAGI. Trimming cost V 6 bases and J 7 bases, with 15 bases left between them. TCRdb fed the reads into MiXCR, producing one record per CDR3 protein. The data contain roughly 600,000 distinct CDR3 sequences, around 24% of them singletons. The sequencing input was CD8+ T cells from PBMCs. The V and J genes are TRBV6-5 and TRBJ1-4; D is ambiguous. This clonotype was obtained from a human donor in good health (CMV status not recorded). Some clones in this sample may be carry-over from other donors' samples. The CDR3: CASSEYQEGEKLFF. DNA of the CDR3: TGTGCCAGCAGCGAATACCAGGAGGGTGAAAAACTGTTTTTT.